This entry is about one TCR beta chain. Clones were sequenced by immunoSEQ multiplex PCR, and TCRdb holds only the in-frame ones, with some missing. This table has approximately 140,000 clones, just over 85% appearing once. This sample was taken from a study of cytomegalovirus exposure and HLA in healthy donors. The CDR3 contains 14 residues. Germline assignment: CDR1 MNHNS and CDR2 SASEGT. V was cut by 0 bases and J by 7 bases, with 10 bases left in between. V and J are TRBV6-1 and TRBJ2-1, with D possibly TRBD1 on 6 matching bases. Sequencing was carried out using PBMCs. The source of this sequence is a woman aged 18 to 35 in good health and CMV-seropositive. The CDR3 coding sequence is TGTGCCAGCAGTGAAGCGGGGGCCCCGAATGAGCAGTTCTTC. This codes for CASSEAGAPNEQFF.